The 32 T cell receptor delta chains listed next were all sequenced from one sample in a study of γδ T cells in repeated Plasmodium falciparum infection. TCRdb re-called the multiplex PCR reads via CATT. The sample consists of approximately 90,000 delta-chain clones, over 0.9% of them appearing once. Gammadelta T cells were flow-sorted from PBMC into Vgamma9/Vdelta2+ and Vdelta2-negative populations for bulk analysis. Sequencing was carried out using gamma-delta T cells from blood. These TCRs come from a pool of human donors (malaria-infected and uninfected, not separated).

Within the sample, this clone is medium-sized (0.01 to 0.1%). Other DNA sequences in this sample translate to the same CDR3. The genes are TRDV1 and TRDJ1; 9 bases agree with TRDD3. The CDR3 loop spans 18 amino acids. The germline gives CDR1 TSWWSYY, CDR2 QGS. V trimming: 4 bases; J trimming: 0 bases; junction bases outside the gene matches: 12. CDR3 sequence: CALGGTDGGYLYTDKLIF. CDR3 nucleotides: TGTGCTCTTGGGGGAACGGACGGGGGATACCTCTACACCGATAAACTCATCTTT.

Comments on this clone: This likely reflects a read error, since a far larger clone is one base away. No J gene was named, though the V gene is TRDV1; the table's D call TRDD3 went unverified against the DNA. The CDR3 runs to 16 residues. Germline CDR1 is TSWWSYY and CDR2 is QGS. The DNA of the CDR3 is TGTGCTCTTGGGAGGCTACTGGGGGACCAAAGGTATAAGCTCATCTTT. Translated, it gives CALGRLLGDQRYKLIF.

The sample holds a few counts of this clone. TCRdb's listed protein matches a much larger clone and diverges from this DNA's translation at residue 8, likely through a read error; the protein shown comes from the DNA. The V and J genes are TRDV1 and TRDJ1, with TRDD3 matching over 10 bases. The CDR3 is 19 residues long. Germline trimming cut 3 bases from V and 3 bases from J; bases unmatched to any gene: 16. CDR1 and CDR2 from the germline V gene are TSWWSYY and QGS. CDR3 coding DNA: TGTGCTCTTGGGGAGAGTCCTTGTACTGGGGGATGTAACTCCGATAAACTCATCTTT. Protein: CALGESPCTGGCNSDKLIF.

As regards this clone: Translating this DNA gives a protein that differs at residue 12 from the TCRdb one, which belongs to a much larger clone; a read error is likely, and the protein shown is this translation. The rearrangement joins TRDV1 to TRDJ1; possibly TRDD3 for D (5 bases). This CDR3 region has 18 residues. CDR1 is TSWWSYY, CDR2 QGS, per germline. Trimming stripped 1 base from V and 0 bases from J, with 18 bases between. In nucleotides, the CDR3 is TGTGCTCTTGGGGAACCCGCTCCTGGGTATGGGCACACCGATAAACTCATCTTT. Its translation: CALGEPAPGYGHTDKLIF.

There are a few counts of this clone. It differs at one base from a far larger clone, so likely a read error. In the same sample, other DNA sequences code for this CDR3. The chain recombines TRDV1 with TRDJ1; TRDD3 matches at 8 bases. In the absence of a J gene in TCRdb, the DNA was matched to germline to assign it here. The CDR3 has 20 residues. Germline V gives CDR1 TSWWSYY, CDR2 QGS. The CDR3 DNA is TGTGCCCTTGGGGCGTGGGGGTACCCCCCGGCACTGGGGGACACCGATAAACTCATCTTT. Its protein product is CALGAWGYPPALGDTDKLIF.

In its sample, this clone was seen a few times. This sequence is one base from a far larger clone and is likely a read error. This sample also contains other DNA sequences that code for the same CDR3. As DNA, the CDR3 is TGTGCTCTTGGGGAACCCCATTTTCCTACGACAGGATACGCGGCCTTGACAGCACAACTCTTCTTT. Encoded protein: CALGEPHFPTTGYAALTAQLFF. The chain couples TRDV1 to TRDJ2; the D gene could be TRDD2 or TRDD3 (7 bases each). The J gene, left out of TCRdb, was set here by checking the DNA against germline. CDR1 is TSWWSYY and CDR2 is QGS in the germline V gene. The V end lost 1 base, the J end lost 2 bases, and 29 bases lay between the germline ends. This CDR3 comprises 22 residues.

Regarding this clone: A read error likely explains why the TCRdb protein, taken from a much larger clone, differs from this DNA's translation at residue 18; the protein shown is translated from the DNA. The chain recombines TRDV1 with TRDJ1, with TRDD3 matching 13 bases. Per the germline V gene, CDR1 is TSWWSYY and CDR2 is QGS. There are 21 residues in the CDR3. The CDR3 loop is CALGKRSNWGIRGGYTDRLIF. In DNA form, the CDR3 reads TGTGCTCTTGGCAAACGGTCCAACTGGGGGATACGAGGGGGGTACACCGATAGACTCATCTTT.

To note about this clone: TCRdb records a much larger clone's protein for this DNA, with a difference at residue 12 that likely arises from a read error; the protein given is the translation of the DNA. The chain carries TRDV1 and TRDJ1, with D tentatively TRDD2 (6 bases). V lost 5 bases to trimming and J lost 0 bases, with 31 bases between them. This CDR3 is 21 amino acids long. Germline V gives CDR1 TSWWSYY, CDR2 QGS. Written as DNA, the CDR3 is TGTGCTCTTGGGATTCGGCCTTCCCGCTACTGGAGGGTTCCGTACACCGATAAACTCATCTTT. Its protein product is CALGIRPSRYWRVPYTDKLIF.

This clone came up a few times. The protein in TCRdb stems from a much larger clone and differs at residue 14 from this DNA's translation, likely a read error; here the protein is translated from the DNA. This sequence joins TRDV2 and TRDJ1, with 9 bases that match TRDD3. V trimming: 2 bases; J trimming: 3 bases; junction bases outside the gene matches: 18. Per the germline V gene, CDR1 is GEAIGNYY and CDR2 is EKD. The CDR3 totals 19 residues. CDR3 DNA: TGTGCCTGTGACAACGTACTGGGGGACAAAGGGGCGTACGCCGATAAACTCATCTTT. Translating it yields CACDNVLGDKGAYADKLIF.

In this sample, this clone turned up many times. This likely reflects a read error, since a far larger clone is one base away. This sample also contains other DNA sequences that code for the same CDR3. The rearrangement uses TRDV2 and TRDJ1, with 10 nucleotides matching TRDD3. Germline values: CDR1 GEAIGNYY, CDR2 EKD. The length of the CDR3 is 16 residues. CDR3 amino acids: CACDTVSLGDKDKLIF. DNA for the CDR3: TGTGCCTGTGACACCGTTTCGCTGGGGGATAAAGATAAGCTCATCTTT.

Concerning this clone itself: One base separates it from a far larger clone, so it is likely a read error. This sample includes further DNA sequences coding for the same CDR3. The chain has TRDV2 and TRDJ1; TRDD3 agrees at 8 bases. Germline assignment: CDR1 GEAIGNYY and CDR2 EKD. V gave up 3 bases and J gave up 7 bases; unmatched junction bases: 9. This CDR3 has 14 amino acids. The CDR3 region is CACDSLGEYTKLIF. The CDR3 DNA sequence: TGTGCCTGTGACTCTCTGGGGGAATACACTAAACTCATCTTT.

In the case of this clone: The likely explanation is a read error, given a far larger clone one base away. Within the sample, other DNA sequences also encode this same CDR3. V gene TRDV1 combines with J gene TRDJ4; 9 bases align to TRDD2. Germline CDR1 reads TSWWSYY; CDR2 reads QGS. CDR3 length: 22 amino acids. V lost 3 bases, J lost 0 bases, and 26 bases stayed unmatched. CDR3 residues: CALGDPYLPTMSTGGSARPLIF. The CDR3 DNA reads TGTGCTCTTGGGGACCCATACCTTCCTACGATGTCTACCGGGGGATCGGCCAGACCCCTGATCTTT.

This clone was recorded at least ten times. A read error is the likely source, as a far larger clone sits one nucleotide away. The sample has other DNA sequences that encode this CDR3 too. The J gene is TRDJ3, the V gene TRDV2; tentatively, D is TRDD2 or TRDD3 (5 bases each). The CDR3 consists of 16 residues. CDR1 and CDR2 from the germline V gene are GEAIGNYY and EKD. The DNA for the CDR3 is TGTGCCTGTGACACTCGGGATTCCTGGGACACCCGACAGATGTTCTTC. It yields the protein CACDTRDSWDTRQMFF.

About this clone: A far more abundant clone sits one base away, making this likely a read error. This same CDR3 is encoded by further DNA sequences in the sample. The CDR3 DNA is TGTGCTCTCCGGGCCGTTCGATCCGTATTGGGGGTAGGCCCCGATAAACTCATCTTT. Protein: CALRAVRSVLGVGPDKLIF. The chain employs TRDV1 and TRDJ1, with a weak D call TRDD3 (6 bases). TCRdb gives no J gene; it was assigned here by matching the DNA to germline. Per germline, CDR1 TSWWSYY and CDR2 QGS. Trimming shortened V by 9 bases and J by 3 bases, and 32 bases separated the two germline ends. The CDR3 contains 19 residues.

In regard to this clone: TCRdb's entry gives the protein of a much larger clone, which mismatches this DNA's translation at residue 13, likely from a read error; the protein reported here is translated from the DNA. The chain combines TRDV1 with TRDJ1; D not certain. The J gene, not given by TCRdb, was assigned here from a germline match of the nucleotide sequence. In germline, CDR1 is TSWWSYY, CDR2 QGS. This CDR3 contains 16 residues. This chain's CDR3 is CALGGRSAFHTDRLIF. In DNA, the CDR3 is TGTGCTCTTGGGGGCCGCTCCGCTTTCCACACCGATAGACTCATCTTT.

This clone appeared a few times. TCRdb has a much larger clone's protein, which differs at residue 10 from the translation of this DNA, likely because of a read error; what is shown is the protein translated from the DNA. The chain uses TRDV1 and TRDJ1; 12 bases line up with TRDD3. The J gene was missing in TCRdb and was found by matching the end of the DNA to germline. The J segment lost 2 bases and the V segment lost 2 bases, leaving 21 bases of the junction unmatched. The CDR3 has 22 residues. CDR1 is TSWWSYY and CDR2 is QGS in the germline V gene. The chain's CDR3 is CALGESFSSPLLGDTGTDKLIF. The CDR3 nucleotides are TGTGCTCTTGGGGAATCCTTCTCTTCCCCGCTACTGGGGGATACTGGGACCGATAAACTCATCTTT.

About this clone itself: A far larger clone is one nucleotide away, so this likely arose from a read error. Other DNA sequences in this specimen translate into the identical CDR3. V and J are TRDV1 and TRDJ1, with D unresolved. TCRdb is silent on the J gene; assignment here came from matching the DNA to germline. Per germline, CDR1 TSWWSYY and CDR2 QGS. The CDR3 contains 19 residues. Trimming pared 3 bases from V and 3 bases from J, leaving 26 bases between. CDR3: CALGELVGIGRKQADKLIF. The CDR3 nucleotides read TGTGCTCTTGGGGAGCTAGTTGGTATTGGGCGGAAACAAGCCGATAAACTCATCTTT.

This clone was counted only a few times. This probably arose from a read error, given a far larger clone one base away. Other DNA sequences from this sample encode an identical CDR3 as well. Written as DNA, the CDR3 is TGTGCTCTTGGGGAGCTCGAGAAGCTGGGGGCTAAGACAGCACAACTCTTCTTT. It specifies CALGELEKLGAKTAQLFF. The V and J genes are TRDV1 and TRDJ2, with TRDD3 matching over 7 bases. This CDR3 is 18 amino acids long. With 3 bases clipped from V and 4 bases from J, the junction kept 14 bases outside the gene matches. The V gene's germline CDR1 is TSWWSYY and CDR2 QGS.

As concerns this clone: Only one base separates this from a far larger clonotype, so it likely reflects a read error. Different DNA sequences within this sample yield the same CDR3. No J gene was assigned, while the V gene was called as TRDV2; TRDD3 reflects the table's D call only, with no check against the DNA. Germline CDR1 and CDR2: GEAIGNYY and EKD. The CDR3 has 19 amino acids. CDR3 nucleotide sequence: TGTGCCTGTGTGGGCACTTGGAAAGGAATCTCACTCCACACCGATAAACTCATCTTC. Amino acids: CACVGTWKGISLHTDKLIF.

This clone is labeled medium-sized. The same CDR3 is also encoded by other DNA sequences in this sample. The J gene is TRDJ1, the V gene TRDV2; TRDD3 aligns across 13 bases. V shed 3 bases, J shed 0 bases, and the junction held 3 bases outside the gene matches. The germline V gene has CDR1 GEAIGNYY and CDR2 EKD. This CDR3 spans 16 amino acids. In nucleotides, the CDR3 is TGTGCCTGTGACGTACTGGGGGATACGAACACCGATAAACTCATCTTT. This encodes CACDVLGDTNTDKLIF.

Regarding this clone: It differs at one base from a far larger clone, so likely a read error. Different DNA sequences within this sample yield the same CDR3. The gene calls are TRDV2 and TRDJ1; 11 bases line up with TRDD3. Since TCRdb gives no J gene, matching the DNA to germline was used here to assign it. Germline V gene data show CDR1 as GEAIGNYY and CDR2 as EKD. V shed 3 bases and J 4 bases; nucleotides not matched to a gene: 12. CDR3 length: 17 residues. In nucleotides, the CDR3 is TGTGCCTGTGACCCGTTGGGGGATACGATTGAGAACGATAAACTCATCTTT. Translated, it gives CACDPLGDTIENDKLIF.

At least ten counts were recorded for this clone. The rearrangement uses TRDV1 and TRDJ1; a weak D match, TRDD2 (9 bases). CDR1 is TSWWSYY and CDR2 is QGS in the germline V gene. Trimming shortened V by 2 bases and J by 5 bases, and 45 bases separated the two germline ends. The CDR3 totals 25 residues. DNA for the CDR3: TGTGCTCTTGGGGAAGTCTGGTCCCTTCCTACGAGGGGGATAGCGCAGATTTGCTTTGGTGATAAACTCATCTTT. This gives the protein CALGEVWSLPTRGIAQICFGDKLIF.

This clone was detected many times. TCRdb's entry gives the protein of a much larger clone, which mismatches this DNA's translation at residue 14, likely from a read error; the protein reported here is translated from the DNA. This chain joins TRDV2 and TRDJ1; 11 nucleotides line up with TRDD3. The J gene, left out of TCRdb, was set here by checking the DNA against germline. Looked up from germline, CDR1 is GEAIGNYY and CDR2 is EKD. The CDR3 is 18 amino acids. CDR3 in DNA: TGTGCCTGTGACCCCGTACTGGGGGATAAACTCTCCACCGGTAAACTCATCTTT. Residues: CACDPVLGDKLSTGKLIF.

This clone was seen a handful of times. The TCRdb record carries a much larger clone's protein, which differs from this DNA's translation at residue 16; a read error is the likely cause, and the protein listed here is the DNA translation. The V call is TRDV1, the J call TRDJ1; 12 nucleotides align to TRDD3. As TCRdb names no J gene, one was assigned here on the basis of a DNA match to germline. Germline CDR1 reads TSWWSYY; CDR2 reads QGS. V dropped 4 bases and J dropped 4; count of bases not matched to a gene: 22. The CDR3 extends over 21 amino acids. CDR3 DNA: TGTGCTCTTGGGGTCCCTAACTGGGGGATACCCTCCGTCGGGTACATCGATAAACTCATCTTT. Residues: CALGVPNWGIPSVGYIDKLIF.

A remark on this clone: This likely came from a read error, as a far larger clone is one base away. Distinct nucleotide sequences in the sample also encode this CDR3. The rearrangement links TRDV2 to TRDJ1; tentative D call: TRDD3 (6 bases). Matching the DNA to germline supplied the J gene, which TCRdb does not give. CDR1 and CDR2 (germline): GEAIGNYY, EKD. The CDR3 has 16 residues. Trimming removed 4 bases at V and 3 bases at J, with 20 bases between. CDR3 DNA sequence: TGTGCCTGTGAAGGTGGGGGCCCCCCTTCGGCCGATAAACTCATCTTT. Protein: CACEGGGPPSADKLIF.

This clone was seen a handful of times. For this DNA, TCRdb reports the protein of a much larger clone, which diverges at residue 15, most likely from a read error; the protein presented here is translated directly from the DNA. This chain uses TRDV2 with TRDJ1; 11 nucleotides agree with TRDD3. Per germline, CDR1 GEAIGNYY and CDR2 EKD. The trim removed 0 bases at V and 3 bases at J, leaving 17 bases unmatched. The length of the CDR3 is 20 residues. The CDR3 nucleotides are TGTGCCTGTGACACCGGTAATGGGGGATACGCCCCCCTACGGGCCGATAAACTCATCTTT. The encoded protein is CACDTGNGGYAPLRADKLIF.

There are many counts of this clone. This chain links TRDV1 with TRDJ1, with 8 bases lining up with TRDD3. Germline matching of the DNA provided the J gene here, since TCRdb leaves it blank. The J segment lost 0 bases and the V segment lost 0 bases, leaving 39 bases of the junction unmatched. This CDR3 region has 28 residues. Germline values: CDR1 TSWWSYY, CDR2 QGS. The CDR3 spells CALGELASARWTASAVLGVNPYTDKLIF. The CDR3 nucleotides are TGTGCTCTTGGGGAACTTGCGTCAGCTCGCTGGACTGCTTCCGCTGTACTGGGGGTAAACCCGTACACCGATAAACTCATCTTT.

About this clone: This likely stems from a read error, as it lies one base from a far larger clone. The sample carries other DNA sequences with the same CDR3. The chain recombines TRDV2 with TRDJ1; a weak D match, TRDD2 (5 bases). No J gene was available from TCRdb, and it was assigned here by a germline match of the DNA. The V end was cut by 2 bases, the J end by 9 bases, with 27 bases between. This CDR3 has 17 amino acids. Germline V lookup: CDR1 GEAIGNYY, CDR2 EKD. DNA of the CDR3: TGTGCCTGTGACAATTCCTTATCTTACCCCGAGGGTGGTGAACTCATCTTT. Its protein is CACDNSLSYPEGGELIF.

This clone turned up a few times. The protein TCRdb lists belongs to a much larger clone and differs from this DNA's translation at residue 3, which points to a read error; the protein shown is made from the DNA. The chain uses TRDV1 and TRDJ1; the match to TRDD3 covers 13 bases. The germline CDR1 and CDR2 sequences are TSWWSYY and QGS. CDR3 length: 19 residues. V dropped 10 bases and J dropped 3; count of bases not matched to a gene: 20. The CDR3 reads CAPGRDRPRTGGYADKLIF. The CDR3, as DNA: TGTGCTCCTGGACGGGATCGTCCACGTACTGGGGGATACGCCGATAAACTCATCTTT.

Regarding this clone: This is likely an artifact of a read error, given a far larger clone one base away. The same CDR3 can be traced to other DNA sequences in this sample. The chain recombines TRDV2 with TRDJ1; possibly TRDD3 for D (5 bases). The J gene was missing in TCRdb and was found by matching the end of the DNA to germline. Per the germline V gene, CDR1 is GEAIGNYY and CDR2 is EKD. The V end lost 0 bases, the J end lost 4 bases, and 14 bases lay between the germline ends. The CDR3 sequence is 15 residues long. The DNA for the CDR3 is TGTGCCTGTGACACCGTCGGGGGCCTGGGCGATAAACTCATCTTT. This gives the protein CACDTVGGLGDKLIF.

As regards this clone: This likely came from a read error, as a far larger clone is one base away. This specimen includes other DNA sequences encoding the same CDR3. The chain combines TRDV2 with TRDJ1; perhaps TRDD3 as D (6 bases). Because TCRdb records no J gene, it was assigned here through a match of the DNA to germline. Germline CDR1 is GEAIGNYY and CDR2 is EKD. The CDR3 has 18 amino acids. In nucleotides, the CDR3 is TGTGCCTGCGACACCCTTGACGAGGGGCTGGGGTTCACCGATAAACTCATCTTT. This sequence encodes CACDTLDEGLGFTDKLIF.

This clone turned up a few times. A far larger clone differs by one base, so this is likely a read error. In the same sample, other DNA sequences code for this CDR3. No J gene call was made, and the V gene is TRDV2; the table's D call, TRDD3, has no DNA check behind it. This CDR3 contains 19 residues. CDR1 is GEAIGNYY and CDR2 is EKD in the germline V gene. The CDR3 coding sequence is TGTGCCTGTGACACCGAGTACTGGGGGATACACTTGGGCACCGATAAACTCATTTTT. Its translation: CACDTEYWGIHLGTDKLIF.